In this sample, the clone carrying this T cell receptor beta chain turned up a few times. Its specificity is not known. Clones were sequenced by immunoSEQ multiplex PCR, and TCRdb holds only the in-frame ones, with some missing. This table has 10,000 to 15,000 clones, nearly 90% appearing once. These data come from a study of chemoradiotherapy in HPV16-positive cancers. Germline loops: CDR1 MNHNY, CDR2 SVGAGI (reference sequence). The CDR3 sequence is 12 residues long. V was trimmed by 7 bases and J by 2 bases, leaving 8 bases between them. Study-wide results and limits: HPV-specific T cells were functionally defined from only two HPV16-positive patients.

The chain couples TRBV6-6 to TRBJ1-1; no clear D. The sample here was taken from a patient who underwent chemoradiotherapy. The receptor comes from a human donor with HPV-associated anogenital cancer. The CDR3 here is CASTRSNTEAFF. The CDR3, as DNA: TGTGCCAGCACCAGGTCCAACACTGAAGCTTTCTTT.